What follows are 27 T cell receptor beta chains derived from one specimen sequenced in a study of blood T cell repertoires in COVID-19. Only in-frame clones appear in the TCRdb table, and some are missing; sequencing was by immunoSEQ multiplex PCR. The sample lists 100,000 or so clones; 85% were seen once. The material sequenced was peripheral blood. The receptors derive from a woman aged 70-85 years with active or convalescent COVID-19.

The chain is built from TRBV7-9 and TRBJ2-5; perhaps TRBD2 as D (7 bases). V lost 2 bases, J lost 5 bases, and 21 bases lay in between. Germline lookup yields CDR1 SEHNR and CDR2 FQNEAQ (reference sequence). The CDR3 runs 17 residues. As DNA, the CDR3 is TGTGCCAGCAGCTTAATGGCAAAAAGGGGGGGAAGTGAGACCCAGTACTTC. It yields the protein CASSLMAKRGGSETQYF.

The genes are TRBV5-1 and TRBJ1-1; a weak D match, TRBD1 (6 bases). V was trimmed by 2 bases and J by 4 bases, leaving 9 bases between them. There are 13 residues in the CDR3. Germline CDR1 and CDR2: SGHRS and YFSETQ. This chain's CDR3 is CASSLGQPTEAFF. CDR3 DNA sequence: TGCGCCAGCAGCTTAGGACAGCCCACTGAAGCTTTCTTT. The full variable domain, completed using reference TRBV5-1 and TRBJ1-1, is KAGVTQTPRYLIKTRGQQVTLSCSPISGHRSVSWYQQTPGQGLQFLFEYFSETQRNKGNFPGRFSGRQFSNSRSEMNVSTLELGDSALYLCASSLGQPTEAFFGQGTRLTVV.

The rearrangement links TRBV7-2 to TRBJ1-5; 7 bases match TRBD1. Per germline, CDR1 SGHTA and CDR2 FQGNSA. V dropped 1 base and J dropped 9; count of bases not matched to a gene: 15. The CDR3 is 17 residues long. The CDR3 loop reads CASSLGGSGQLMRPQHF. CDR3 nucleotides: TGTGCCAGCAGCTTAGGTGGTTCGGGACAGCTTATGAGGCCCCAGCATTTT. The full variable domain, its missing parts supplied by reference TRBV7-2 and TRBJ1-5, is GAGVSQSPSNKVTEKGKDVELRCDPISGHTALYWYRQSLGQGLEFLIYFQGNSAPDKSGLPSDRFSAERTGGSVSTLTIQRTQQEDSAVYLCASSLGGSGQLMRPQHFGDGTRLSIL.

The V gene is TRBV4-3, the J gene TRBJ1-1; 9 bases agree with TRBD1. The CDR3 consists of 17 residues. V gave up 0 bases and J gave up 1 base; unmatched junction bases: 6. The germline gives CDR1 LGHNA, CDR2 YSLEER. The CDR3 region is CASSQDPAGQGNTEAFF. CDR3 DNA sequence: TGCGCCAGCAGCCAAGACCCCGCGGGACAGGGGAACACTGAAGCTTTCTTT.

V and J are TRBV28 and TRBJ1-6; D is unresolved. Germline CDR1 MDHEN, CDR2 SYDVKM. V was pared by 2 bases and J by 0 bases, with 5 bases between. The CDR3 is 15 residues long. The CDR3 DNA is TGTGCCAGCAGTTTAAGGAGCTCCTATAATTCACCCCTCCACTTT. Its translation: CASSLRSSYNSPLHF.

This clone has a single count. J is TRBJ2-1 and V is TRBV19; 11 nucleotides align to TRBD2. CDR3 length: 15 residues. Germline V gives CDR1 LNHDA, CDR2 SQIVND (reference sequence). With 4 bases clipped from V and 5 bases from J, the junction kept 4 bases outside the gene matches. The CDR3 sequence is CASSTSGRTHNEQFF. The CDR3 region has the DNA TGTGCCAGTAGTACTAGCGGGAGGACCCACAATGAGCAGTTCTTC. The variable domain in full, completed from reference TRBV19 and TRBJ2-1, reads DGGITQSPKYLFRKEGQNVTLSCEQNLNHDAMYWYRQDPGQGLRLIYYSQIVNDFQKGDIAEGYSVSREKKESFPLTVTSAQKNPTAFYLCASSTSGRTHNEQFFGPGTRLTVL.

This rearrangement joins TRBV7-6 to TRBJ1-4; 8 positions match TRBD1. CDR1 SGHVS and CDR2 FNYEAQ come from the germline V gene. CDR3 length: 13 residues. The V and J ends lost 6 bases and 6 bases, in that order; junction bases with no gene match: 3. CDR3 nucleotide sequence: TGTGCCAGCAGTACGGACAGGGATGAAAAACTGTTTTTT. Protein sequence: CASSTDRDEKLFF.

The chain carries TRBV9 and TRBJ1-3; D is undetermined. Deletions cut 3 bases from V and 0 bases from J, with 7 bases between. The length of the CDR3 is 14 residues. Germline V gene lookup returns CDR1 SGDLS and CDR2 YYNGEE. CDR3 sequence: CASSEDFSGNTIYF. The CDR3 DNA reads as TGTGCCAGCAGCGAGGACTTCTCTGGAAACACCATATATTTT.

CDR3 amino acids: CASSKATDNYGYTF. CDR3 coding DNA: TGTGCCAGCAGCAAAGCGACAGATAACTATGGCTACACCTTC. The chain combines TRBV7-9 with TRBJ1-2; D is perhaps TRBD1 (5 bases). V lost 5 bases to trimming and J lost 1 base, with 11 bases between them. This CDR3 spans 14 amino acids. Germline V lookup: CDR1 SEHNR, CDR2 FQNEAQ (reference sequence).

The chain joins TRBV5-1 to TRBJ2-3; 12 positions agree with TRBD1. V gave up 4 bases and J gave up 5 bases; unmatched junction bases: 11. The CDR3 runs to 17 residues. The germline CDR1 and CDR2 sequences are SGHRS and YFSETQ. The CDR3 loop is CASSDRDRGPSGDTQYF. The CDR3 DNA reads TGCGCCAGCAGCGACCGGGACAGGGGGCCTTCGGGAGATACGCAGTATTTT.

The CDR3 loop is CASSLRGTSGHTDTQYF. CDR3 in DNA: TGTGCCAGCAGTTTGAGGGGGACTAGCGGGCACACAGATACGCAGTATTTT. The rearrangement uses TRBV28 and TRBJ2-3, with TRBD2 matching 12 bases. V lost 3 bases, J lost 2 bases, and 6 bases stayed unmatched. This CDR3 region has 17 residues. The V gene's germline CDR1 is MDHEN and CDR2 SYDVKM.

This chain joins TRBV3-1 (or the pseudogene TRBV3-2) and TRBJ2-2; 7 positions agree with TRBD1. The CDR3 runs to 16 residues. V gave up 3 bases and J gave up 2 bases; unmatched junction bases: 6. Germline-derived CDR1 and CDR2 are LGHDT and YNNKEL (reference sequence). The CDR3 DNA follows: TGTGCCAGCAGCCATCGGACAGGACGAAACACCGGGGAGCTGTTTTTT. Translation gives CASSHRTGRNTGELFF.

This clone was seen once. V is TRBV28 and J is TRBJ1-3; TRBD1 might be the D (5 bases). Germline V CDR1 and CDR2: MDHEN, SYDVKM. Trimming left V 3 bases short and J 11 bases short, with 17 bases between. The CDR3 spans 14 residues. The CDR3 DNA reads as TGTGCCAGCAGTTTGGAACAGGCCCTTCCCCCCATATATTTT. Residues: CASSLEQALPPIYF.

This chain uses TRBV7-2 with TRBJ1-2, with 7 nucleotides matching TRBD1. Germline CDR1 reads SGHTA; CDR2 reads FQGNSA. The CDR3 loop spans 13 amino acids. The V segment lost 5 bases and the J segment 7 bases; nucleotides outside the gene matches: 7. The DNA for the CDR3 is TGTGCCAGCAGCACGGACAGGTTGGGTGGCTACACCTTC. This translates into CASSTDRLGGYTF. The full variable domain, completed using reference TRBV7-2 and TRBJ1-2, is GAGVSQSPSNKVTEKGKDVELRCDPISGHTALYWYRQSLGQGLEFLIYFQGNSAPDKSGLPSDRFSAERTGGSVSTLTIQRTQQEDSAVYLCASSTDRLGGYTFGSGTRLTVV.

This sequence joins TRBV2 and TRBJ1-5; D ambiguous. This CDR3 is 13 amino acids long. Germline V gene sequence: CDR1 SNHLY, CDR2 FYNNEI. Trimming left V 2 bases short and J 3 bases short, with 5 bases between. In nucleotides, the CDR3 is TGTGCCAGCAGTGAACAGATCAATCAGCCCCAGCATTTT. Its translation is CASSEQINQPQHF. The whole variable domain, filled in from reference TRBV2 and TRBJ1-5, reads EPEVTQTPSHQVTQMGQEVILRCVPISNHLYFYWYRQILGQKVEFLVSFYNNEISEKSEIFDDQFSVERPDGSNFTLKIRSTKLEDSAMYFCASSEQINQPQHFGDGTRLSIL.

The chain couples TRBV9 to TRBJ1-2; possible D gene TRBD1, 6 bases. Germline-derived CDR1 and CDR2 are SGDLS and YYNGEE. Trimming shortened V by 3 bases and J by 0 bases, and 12 bases separated the two germline ends. CDR3 length equals 15 residues. CDR3 residues: CASSASTGPNYGYTF. The CDR3 DNA is TGTGCCAGCAGCGCCTCGACAGGCCCTAACTATGGCTACACCTTC.

V and J are TRBV9 and TRBJ1-6, with a possible D match to TRBD1 (5 bases). The germline CDR1 and CDR2 sequences are SGDLS and YYNGEE. The CDR3 is made up of 14 amino acids. With 3 bases removed from V and 8 bases from J, the gap between germline ends came to 12 bases. This chain's CDR3 is CASSANQGYSPLHF. CDR3 nucleotide sequence: TGTGCCAGCAGCGCAAACCAGGGTTATTCACCCCTCCACTTT. The variable domain in full, with the rest retrieved from reference TRBV9 and TRBJ1-6, is DSGVTQTPKHLITATGQRVTLRCSPRSGDLSVYWYQQSLDQGLQFLIQYYNGEERAKGNILERFSAQQFPDLHSELNLSSLELGDSALYFCASSANQGYSPLHFGNGTRLTVT.

The genes are TRBV5-6 and TRBJ2-3; 9 bases align to TRBD1. This CDR3 is built from 15 residues. CDR1 and CDR2 (germline): SGHDT, YYEEEE. V shed 3 bases and J 3 bases; nucleotides not matched to a gene: 5. The CDR3 DNA reads TGTGCCAGCAGCTGGGGGACAGGGCATACAGATACGCAGTATTTT. Its protein product is CASSWGTGHTDTQYF.

The rearrangement joins TRBV15 to TRBJ2-5; 11 nucleotides match TRBD2. Germline lookup yields CDR1 LNHNV and CDR2 YYDKDF (reference sequence). There are 15 residues in the CDR3. J gave up 2 bases and V 4 bases, and 3 bases lay outside the gene matches. The CDR3 DNA reads TGTGCCACCAGCACACGACTAGCGGGACAAGAGACCCAGTACTTC. The encoded protein is CATSTRLAGQETQYF.

This clone was recorded only once. The V gene is TRBV4-1, the J gene TRBJ1-2, with no clear D. V lost 0 bases to trimming and J lost 2 bases, with 10 bases between them. This CDR3 contains 15 residues. Per the germline V gene, CDR1 is MGHRA and CDR2 is YSYEKL. The CDR3 DNA sequence: TGCGCCAGCAGCCAAGATCTAAGAAACAACTATGGCTACACCTTC. It codes for CASSQDLRNNYGYTF.

The chain uses TRBV10-3 and TRBJ2-3; maybe TRBD2 (6 bases). The germline V and J ends were trimmed by 4 bases and 3 bases, with 11 bases remaining between them. This CDR3 comprises 14 residues. Germline V gene data show CDR1 as ENHRY and CDR2 as SYGVKD. The DNA for the CDR3 is TGTGCCATCAGTGCCGGGAGTGGGACAGATACGCAGTATTTT. Translated, it gives CAISAGSGTDTQYF.

This clone appeared once. The rearrangement joins TRBV4-2 to TRBJ2-1; TRBD2 matches at 10 bases. The CDR3 is 16 amino acids. CDR1 and CDR2 from the germline V gene are LGHNA and YNFKEQ. The junction had 6 bases not matched to a gene; V was cut back by 2 bases and J by 5 bases. The CDR3 is CASSQSPSGGNNEQFF. The CDR3 bases are TGTGCCAGCAGCCAATCGCCTAGCGGGGGTAACAATGAGCAGTTCTTC.

The rearrangement links TRBV9 to TRBJ1-6, with 10 bases that match TRBD1. In germline, CDR1 is SGDLS, CDR2 YYNGEE. The V segment lost 1 base and the J segment 7 bases; nucleotides outside the gene matches: 2. The CDR3 contains 15 residues. For the CDR3, the DNA is TGTGCCAGCAGCGTACTGGACAGGGGGAATTCACCCCTCCACTTT. It is translated as CASSVLDRGNSPLHF. The full variable domain, in which reference TRBV9 and TRBJ1-6 provide the parts outside the CDR3, is DSGVTQTPKHLITATGQRVTLRCSPRSGDLSVYWYQQSLDQGLQFLIQYYNGEERAKGNILERFSAQQFPDLHSELNLSSLELGDSALYFCASSVLDRGNSPLHFGNGTRLTVT.

The chain carries TRBV7-2 and TRBJ1-1, with D possibly being TRBD1 (5 bases). This CDR3 contains 16 residues. Germline CDR1 reads SGHTA; CDR2 reads FQGNSA. V lost 1 base, J lost 0 bases, and 12 bases lay in between. CDR3 bases: TGTGCCAGCAGCTTAGGGGGCGGAGTCATGAACACTGAAGCTTTCTTT. Encoded protein: CASSLGGGVMNTEAFF.

This chain uses TRBV5-5 with TRBJ1-5; TRBD1 matches at 9 bases. Germline V CDR1 and CDR2: SGHKS, YYEKEE (reference sequence). This CDR3 has 16 residues. V shed 4 bases and J 6 bases; nucleotides not matched to a gene: 11. The CDR3 DNA reads as TGTGCCAGCAGCCTGGCCGTGGGACAGGGTTCTCAGCCCCAGCATTTT. This translates into CASSLAVGQGSQPQHF.

This clone showed up just once. V and J are TRBV4-2 and TRBJ1-4, with 7 nucleotides matching TRBD1. Germline CDR1 reads LGHNA; CDR2 reads YNFKEQ. CDR3 length: 18 residues. The trim removed 1 base at V and 2 bases at J, leaving 10 bases unmatched. This chain's CDR3 is CASSQGERGQGTNEKLFF. The CDR3 DNA sequence: TGTGCCAGCAGCCAAGGCGAGAGGGGGCAAGGGACTAATGAAAAACTGTTTTTT.

The chain recombines TRBV11-2 with TRBJ1-2; 7 nucleotides align to TRBD1. There are 16 residues in the CDR3. Germline assignment: CDR1 SGHAT and CDR2 FQNNGV. The V segment lost 5 bases and the J segment 0 bases; nucleotides outside the gene matches: 9. CDR3 in DNA: TGTGCCAGCAGCCAATACCGGGACAGAGCTAACTATGGCTACACCTTC. Its protein is CASSQYRDRANYGYTF.